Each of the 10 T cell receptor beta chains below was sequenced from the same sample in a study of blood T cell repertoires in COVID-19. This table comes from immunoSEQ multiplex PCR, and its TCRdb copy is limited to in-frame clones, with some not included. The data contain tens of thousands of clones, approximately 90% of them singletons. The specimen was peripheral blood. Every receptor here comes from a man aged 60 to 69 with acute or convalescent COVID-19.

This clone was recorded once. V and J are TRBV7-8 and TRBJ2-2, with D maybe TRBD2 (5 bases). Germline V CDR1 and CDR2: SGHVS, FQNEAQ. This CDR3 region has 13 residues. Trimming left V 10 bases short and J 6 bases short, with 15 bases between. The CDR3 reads CANKPRGSGELFF. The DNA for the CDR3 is TGTGCCAACAAGCCACGGGGATCCGGGGAGCTGTTTTTT.

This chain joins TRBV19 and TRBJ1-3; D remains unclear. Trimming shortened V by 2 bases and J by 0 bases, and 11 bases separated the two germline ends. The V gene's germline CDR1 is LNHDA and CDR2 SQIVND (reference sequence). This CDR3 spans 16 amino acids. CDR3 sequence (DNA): TGTGCCAGTAGTATAACGGGCGGGAGCTCTGGAAACACCATATATTTT. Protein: CASSITGGSSGNTIYF.

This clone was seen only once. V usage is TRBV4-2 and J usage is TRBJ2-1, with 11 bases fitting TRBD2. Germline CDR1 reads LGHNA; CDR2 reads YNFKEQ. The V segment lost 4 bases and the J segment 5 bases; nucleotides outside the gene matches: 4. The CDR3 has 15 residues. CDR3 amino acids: CASSPGTSGDNEQFF. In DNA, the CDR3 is TGTGCCAGCAGCCCTGGGACTAGCGGTGACAATGAGCAGTTCTTC.

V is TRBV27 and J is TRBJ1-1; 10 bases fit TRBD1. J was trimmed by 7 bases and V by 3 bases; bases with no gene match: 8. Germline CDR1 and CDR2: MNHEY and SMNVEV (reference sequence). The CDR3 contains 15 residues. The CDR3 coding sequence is TGTGCCAGCAGTTTTCTTGACAGGGGGCTGGGTGAAGCTTTCTTT. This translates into CASSFLDRGLGEAFF.

For the CDR3, the DNA is TGTGCCAGCAGCCCCTGGACTCCGGGGAATGAGCAGTTCTTC. It specifies CASSPWTPGNEQFF. The chain recombines TRBV7-6 with TRBJ2-1; the D gene is possibly TRBD2 (5 bases). Trimming cost V 5 bases and J 7 bases, with 15 bases left between them. This CDR3 is built from 14 residues. Germline V gene lookup returns CDR1 SGHVS and CDR2 FNYEAQ.

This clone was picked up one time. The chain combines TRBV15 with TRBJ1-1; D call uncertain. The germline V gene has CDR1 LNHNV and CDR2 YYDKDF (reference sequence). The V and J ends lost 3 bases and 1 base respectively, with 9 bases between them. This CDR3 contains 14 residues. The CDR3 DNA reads TGTGCCACCAGCAGCCCTCGGTCGAACACTGAAGCTTTCTTT. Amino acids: CATSSPRSNTEAFF.

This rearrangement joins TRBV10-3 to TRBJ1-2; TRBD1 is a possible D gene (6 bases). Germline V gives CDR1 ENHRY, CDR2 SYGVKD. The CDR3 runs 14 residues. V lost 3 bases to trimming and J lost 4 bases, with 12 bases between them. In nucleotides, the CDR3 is TGTGCCATCAGTGAACCCAGGGGTCCCTATGGCTACACCTTC. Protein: CAISEPRGPYGYTF.

Here the CDR3 reads CASSVVVTGTEAFF. The DNA of the CDR3 is TGTGCCAGCAGCGTAGTTGTCACAGGAACTGAAGCTTTCTTT. The rearrangement joins TRBV9 to TRBJ1-1, with a weak D call TRBD1 (5 bases). Germline CDR1 and CDR2: SGDLS and YYNGEE. With 0 bases removed from V and 5 bases from J, the gap between germline ends came to 11 bases. The CDR3 covers 14 residues.

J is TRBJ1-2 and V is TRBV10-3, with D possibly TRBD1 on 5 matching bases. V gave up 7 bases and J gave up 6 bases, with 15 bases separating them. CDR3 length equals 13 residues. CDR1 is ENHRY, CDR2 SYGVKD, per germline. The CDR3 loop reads CAITGRGDNGYTF. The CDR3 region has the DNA TGTGCCATCACCGGAAGGGGTGACAATGGCTACACCTTC.

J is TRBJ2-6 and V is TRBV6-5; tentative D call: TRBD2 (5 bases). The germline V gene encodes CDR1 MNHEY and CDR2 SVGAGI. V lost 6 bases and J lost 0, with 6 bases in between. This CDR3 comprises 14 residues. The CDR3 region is CASRRASGANVLTF. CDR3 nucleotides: TGTGCCAGCAGGCGGGCCTCTGGGGCCAACGTCCTGACTTTC.